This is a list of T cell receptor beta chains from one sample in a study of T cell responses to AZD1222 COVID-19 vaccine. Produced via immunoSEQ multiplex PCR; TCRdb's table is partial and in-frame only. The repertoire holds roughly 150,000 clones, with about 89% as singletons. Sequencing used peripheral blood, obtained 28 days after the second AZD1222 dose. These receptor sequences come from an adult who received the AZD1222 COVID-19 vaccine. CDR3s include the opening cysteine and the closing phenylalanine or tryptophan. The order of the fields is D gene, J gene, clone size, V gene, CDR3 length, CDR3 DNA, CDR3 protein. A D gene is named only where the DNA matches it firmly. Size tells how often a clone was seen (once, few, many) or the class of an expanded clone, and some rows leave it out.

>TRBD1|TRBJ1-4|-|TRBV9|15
TGTGCCAGCAGCGAGGGACAGGGGGGGAATGAAAAACTGTTTTTT
CASSEGQGGNEKLFF
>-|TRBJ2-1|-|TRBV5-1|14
TGCGCCAGCAAGCCACTGAGCTCCTACAATGAGCAGTTCTTC
CASKPLSSYNEQFF
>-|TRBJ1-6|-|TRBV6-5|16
TGTGCCAGCAGTTACTCGTTCGACAGACTAAATTCACCCCTCCACTTT
CASSYSFDRLNSPLHF
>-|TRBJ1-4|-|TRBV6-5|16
TGTGCCAGCAGTTCCCGAGGGGGGGGCACGGGTGAAAAACTGTTTTTT
CASSSRGGGTGEKLFF
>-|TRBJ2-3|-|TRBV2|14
TGTGCCAGCAGTGGACAATCGGAGGGAGATACGCAGTATTTT
CASSGQSEGDTQYF
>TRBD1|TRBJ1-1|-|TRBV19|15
TGTGCCAGTAGTGCAGACAGGGCGAGGAACACTGAAGCTTTCTTT
CASSADRARNTEAFF
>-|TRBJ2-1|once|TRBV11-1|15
TGTGCCAGCAGCTTTACGGCAGGGGTAGGTGATGAGCAGTTCTTC
CASSFTAGVGDEQFF
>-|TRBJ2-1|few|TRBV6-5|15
TGTGCCAGCATGGGGGCTCTCCTCTCCTACAATGAGCAGTTCTTC
CASMGALLSYNEQFF
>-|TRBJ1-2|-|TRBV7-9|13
TGTGCCAGCAGCCTAATGAGGGACCATGGCTACACCTTC
CASSLMRDHGYTF
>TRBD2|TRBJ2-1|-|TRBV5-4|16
TGTGCCAGCAGCCCCTCGCGGCCGGGGGGTTACAATGAGCAGTTCTTC
CASSPSRPGGYNEQFF
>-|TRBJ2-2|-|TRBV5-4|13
TGTGCCAGCAGCTTGCTATACACCGGGGAGCTGTTTTTT
CASSLLYTGELFF
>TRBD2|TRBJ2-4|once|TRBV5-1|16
TGCGCCAGCAGCATGGGACTAGCGGCTTTGGGAAACATTCAGTACTTC
CASSMGLAALGNIQYF
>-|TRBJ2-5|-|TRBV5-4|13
TGTGCCAGCAGCTCCGAGAGGGAAGAGACCCAGTACTTC
CASSSEREETQYF
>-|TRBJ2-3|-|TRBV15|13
TGTGCCACCAGCAGCGGAATCACAGATACGCAGTATTTT
CATSSGITDTQYF
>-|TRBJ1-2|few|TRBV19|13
TGTGCCAGTAGCCCGGGAACCGGGGAGAGCTACACCTTC
CASSPGTGESYTF
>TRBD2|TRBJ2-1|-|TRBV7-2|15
TGTGCCAGCAGCCTCGGGACTAGCGGATACAATGAGCAGTTCTTC
CASSLGTSGYNEQFF
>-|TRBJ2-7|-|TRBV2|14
TGTGCCAGCAGTGCGGCTAGTAAGCCCTACGAGCAGTACTTC
CASSAASKPYEQYF
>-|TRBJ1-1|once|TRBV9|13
TGTGCCAGCAGCGTAGTTGATTGGGGGAGGGCTTTCTTT
CASSVVDWGRAFF
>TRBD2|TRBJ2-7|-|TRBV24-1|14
TGTGCCACCAGTGATCAGCGGGAGGGCCGCGAGCAGTACTTC
CATSDQREGREQYF
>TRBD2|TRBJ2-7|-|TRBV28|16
TGTGCCAGCAGTCCAGCGGGGATAGCGGGAGTAAACGAGCAGTACTTC
CASSPAGIAGVNEQYF
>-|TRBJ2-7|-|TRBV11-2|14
TGTGCCAGCAGCCCCCTGGGGGGGGCATCCGAGCAGTACTTC
CASSPLGGASEQYF
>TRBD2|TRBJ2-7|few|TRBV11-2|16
TGTGCCAGCAGCCTGACGACAGCGGGGCTAGGCTACGAGCAGTACTTC
CASSLTTAGLGYEQYF
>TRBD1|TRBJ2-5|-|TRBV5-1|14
TGCGCCAGCAGAGGGACAGCCGGGCAAGAGACCCAGTACTTC
CASRGTAGQETQYF
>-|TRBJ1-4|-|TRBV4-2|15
TGTGCCAGCAGCCAAGAGTCGCAGGGAGGTGAAAAACTGTTTTTT
CASSQESQGGEKLFF
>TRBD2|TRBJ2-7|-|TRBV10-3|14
TGTGCCATCAGTGGAGTTAGCGGGGGATACGAGCAGTACTTC
CAISGVSGGYEQYF
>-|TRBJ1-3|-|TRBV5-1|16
TGCGCCAGCAGCTTGGAGGGCCTCAGCTCTGGAAACACCATATATTTT
CASSLEGLSSGNTIYF
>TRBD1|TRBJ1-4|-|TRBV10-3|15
TGTGCCATCAGTGACTCAGGGGGTAGTAATGAAAAACTGTTTTTT
CAISDSGGSNEKLFF
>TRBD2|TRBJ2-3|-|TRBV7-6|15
TGTGCCAGCAGCATACTAGCGGGAGACATAGATACGCAGTATTTT
CASSILAGDIDTQYF
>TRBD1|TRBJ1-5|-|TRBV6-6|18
TGTGCCAGCAGTCCCGGGACAGGGGGCTCAGTTTCGAATCAGCCCCAGCATTTT
CASSPGTGGSVSNQPQHF
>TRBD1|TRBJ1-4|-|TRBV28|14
TGTGCCAGCAGTCTAGGGGGCCTTAATGAAAAACTGTTTTTT
CASSLGGLNEKLFF
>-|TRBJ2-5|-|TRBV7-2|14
TGTGCCAGCAGCCACCGGGCCATTGGGGAGACCCAGTACTTC
CASSHRAIGETQYF
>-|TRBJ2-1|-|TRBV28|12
TGTGCCAGCTACTCCAGGGTCGATGAGCAGTTCTTC
CASYSRVDEQFF
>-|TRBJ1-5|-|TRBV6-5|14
TGTGCCAGCAGTAATCTTCGGAGCAATCAGCCCCAGCATTTT
CASSNLRSNQPQHF
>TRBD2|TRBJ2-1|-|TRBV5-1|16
TGCGCCAGCAGCGCCCGACTAGCGGGTACCTCCAATGAGCAGTTCTTC
CASSARLAGTSNEQFF
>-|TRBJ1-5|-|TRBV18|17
TGTGCCAGCTCACCACCGGGACCCGGGCCAAGCAATCAGCCCCAGCATTTT
CASSPPGPGPSNQPQHF
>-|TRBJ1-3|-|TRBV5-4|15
TGTGCCAGCAGCGACCCGAAGGGAGACAGAAACACCATATATTTT
CASSDPKGDRNTIYF
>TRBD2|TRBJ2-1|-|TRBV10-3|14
TGTGCCATCGGCGGGACTAGCGGGAGAAATGAGCAGTTCTTC
CAIGGTSGRNEQFF
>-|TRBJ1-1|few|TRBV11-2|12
TGTGCCAGCAGCTTAGGGGCCACTGAAGCTTTCTTT
CASSLGATEAFF
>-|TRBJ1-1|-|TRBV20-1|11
TGCAGTGCCGAGGCGGAAACTGAAGCTTTCTTT
CSAEAETEAFF
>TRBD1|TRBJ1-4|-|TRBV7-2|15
TGTGCCAGCAGACCGACAGGGGGAACTAATGAAAAACTGTTTTTT
CASRPTGGTNEKLFF
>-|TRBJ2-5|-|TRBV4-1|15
TGCGCCAGCAGCCAAGATTACCCGGGGGAGGAGACCCAGTACTTC
CASSQDYPGEETQYF
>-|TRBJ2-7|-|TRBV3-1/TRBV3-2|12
TGTGCCAGCAGCCAAGCCGTCAACGAGCAGTACTTC
CASSQAVNEQYF
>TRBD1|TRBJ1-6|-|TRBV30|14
TGTGCCTGGAGTTCCGGGACAGCTAATTCACCCCTCCACTTT
CAWSSGTANSPLHF
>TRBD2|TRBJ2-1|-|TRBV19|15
TGTGCCAGTAGGACACTTGAGGCGGGAGTCAATGAGCAGTTCTTC
CASRTLEAGVNEQFF
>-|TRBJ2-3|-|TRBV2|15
TGTGCCAGCAGTCTTAAGGACTACCCCACAGATACGCAGTATTTT
CASSLKDYPTDTQYF
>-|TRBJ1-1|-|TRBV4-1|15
TGCGCCAGCAGCCAGAGGCGCGGCCCGAACACTGAAGCTTTCTTT
CASSQRRGPNTEAFF
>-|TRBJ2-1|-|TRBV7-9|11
TGTGCCAGCACCTTTCCCCCCGTGCAGTTCTTC
CASTFPPVQFF
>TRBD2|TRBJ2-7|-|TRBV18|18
TGTGCCAGCTCTCCTGGACTAGCGGGAGGGTCTGCTAGCTACGAGCAGTACTTC
CASSPGLAGGSASYEQYF
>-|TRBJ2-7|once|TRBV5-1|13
TGCGCCAGCAGCTTGCCCGCTAGGTACGAGCAGTACTTC
CASSLPARYEQYF
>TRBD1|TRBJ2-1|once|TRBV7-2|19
TGTGCCAGCAGCTTAGCGGGACAGGGGGCGCGTGGCTCCTACAATGAGCAGTTCTTC
CASSLAGQGARGSYNEQFF
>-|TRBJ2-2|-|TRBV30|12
TGTGCCTGGACAGACTTCGGCGGGGAGCTGTTTTTT
CAWTDFGGELFF
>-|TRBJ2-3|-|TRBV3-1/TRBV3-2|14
TGTGCCAGCAGCGAACAGGATAGCACAGATACGCAGTATTTT
CASSEQDSTDTQYF
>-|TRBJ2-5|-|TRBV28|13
TGTGCCAGCGGTAGTGGGGACCAAGAGACCCAGTACTTC
CASGSGDQETQYF
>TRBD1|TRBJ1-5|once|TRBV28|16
TGTGCCAGCAGTTTAATAAAGGGGGCGGGTAATCAGCCCCAGCATTTT
CASSLIKGAGNQPQHF
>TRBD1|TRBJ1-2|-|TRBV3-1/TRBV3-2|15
TGTGCCAGCAGCCAATCTACAGGGGTCGCCTATGGCTACACCTTC
CASSQSTGVAYGYTF
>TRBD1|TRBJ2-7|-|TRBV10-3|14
TGTGCCATCAGACCTGGGACAGATAGCTACGAGCAGTACTTC
CAIRPGTDSYEQYF
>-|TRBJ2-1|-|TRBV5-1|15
TGCGCCAGCAGCTTGGAAGGGAGCTCCTACAATGAGCAGTTCTTC
CASSLEGSSYNEQFF
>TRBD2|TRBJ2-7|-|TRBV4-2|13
TGTGCCAGCAGCCAAGAGCGGGGGTACGAGCAGTACTTC
CASSQERGYEQYF
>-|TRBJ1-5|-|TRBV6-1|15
TGTGCCAGCAGTGAAGTTTCCAGAATGAATCAGCCCCAGCATTTT
CASSEVSRMNQPQHF
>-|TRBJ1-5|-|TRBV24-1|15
TGTGCCACCAGTGACCCGACAGCTAGCAATCAGCCCCAGCATTTT
CATSDPTASNQPQHF